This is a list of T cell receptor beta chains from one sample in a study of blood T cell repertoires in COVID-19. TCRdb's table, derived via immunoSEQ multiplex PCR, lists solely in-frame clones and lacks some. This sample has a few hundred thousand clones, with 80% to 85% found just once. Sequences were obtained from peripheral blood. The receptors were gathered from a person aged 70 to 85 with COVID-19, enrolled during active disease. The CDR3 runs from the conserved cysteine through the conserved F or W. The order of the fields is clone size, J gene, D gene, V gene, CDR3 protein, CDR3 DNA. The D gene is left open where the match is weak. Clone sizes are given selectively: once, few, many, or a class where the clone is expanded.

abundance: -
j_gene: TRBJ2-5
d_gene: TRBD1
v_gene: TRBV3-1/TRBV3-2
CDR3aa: CASSQGRGRGETQYF
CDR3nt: TGTGCCAGCAGCCAGGGCAGGGGGCGCGGGGAGACCCAGTACTTC

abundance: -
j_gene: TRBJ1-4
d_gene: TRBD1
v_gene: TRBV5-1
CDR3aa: CASSRTGGPTTNEKLFF
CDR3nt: TGCGCCAGCAGCCGGACAGGTGGGCCCACAACTAATGAAAAACTGTTTTTT

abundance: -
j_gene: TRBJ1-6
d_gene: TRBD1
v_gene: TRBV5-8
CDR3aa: CASSLDRNSYNSPLHF
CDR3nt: TGTGCCAGCAGTCTGGACAGGAACTCCTATAATTCACCCCTCCACTTT

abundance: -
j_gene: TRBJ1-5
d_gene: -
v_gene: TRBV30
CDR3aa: CAWSGGINQPQHF
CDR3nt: TGTGCCTGGAGTGGAGGGATCAATCAGCCCCAGCATTTT

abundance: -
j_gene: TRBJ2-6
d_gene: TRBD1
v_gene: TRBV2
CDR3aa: CASRKGQGSSGANVLTF
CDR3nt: TGTGCCAGCAGGAAAGGACAGGGGAGCTCTGGGGCCAACGTCCTGACTTTC

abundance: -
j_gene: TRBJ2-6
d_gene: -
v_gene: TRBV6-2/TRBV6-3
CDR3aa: CASSKGTAGANVLTF
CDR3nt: TGTGCCAGCAGTAAGGGGACTGCTGGGGCCAACGTCCTGACTTTC

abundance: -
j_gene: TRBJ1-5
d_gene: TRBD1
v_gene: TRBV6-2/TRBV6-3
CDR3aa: CASSADRRPQHF
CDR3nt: TGTGCCAGCAGTGCGGACAGGAGGCCCCAGCATTTT

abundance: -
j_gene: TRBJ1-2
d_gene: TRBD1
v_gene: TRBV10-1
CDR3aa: CANKKQGDVGGYTF
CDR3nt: TGCGCCAACAAAAAGCAGGGGGATGTTGGTGGCTACACCTTC

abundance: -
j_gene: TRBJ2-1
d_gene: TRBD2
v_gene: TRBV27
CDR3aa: CASSYGGVSYNEQFF
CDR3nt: TGTGCCAGCAGTTACGGGGGGGTTTCTTACAATGAGCAGTTCTTC

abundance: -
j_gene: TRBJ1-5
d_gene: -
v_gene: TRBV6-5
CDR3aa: CASSSVTNQPQHF
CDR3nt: TGTGCCAGCAGTTCTGTTACTAATCAGCCCCAGCATTTT

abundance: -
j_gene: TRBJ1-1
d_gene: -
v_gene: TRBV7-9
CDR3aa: CASSSPGRAEAFF
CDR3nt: TGTGCCAGCAGCTCCCCCGGTAGAGCTGAAGCTTTCTTT

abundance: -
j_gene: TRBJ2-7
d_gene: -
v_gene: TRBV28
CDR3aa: CASPKPGVRYEQYF
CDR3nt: TGTGCCAGCCCCAAACCCGGGGTGCGTTACGAGCAGTACTTC

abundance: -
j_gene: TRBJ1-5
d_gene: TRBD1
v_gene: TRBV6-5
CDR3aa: CASTRIGGRQPQHF
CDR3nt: TGTGCCAGCACGCGTATAGGGGGCAGACAGCCCCAGCATTTT

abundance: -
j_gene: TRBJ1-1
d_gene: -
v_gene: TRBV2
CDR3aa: CASSEGRYGNTEAFF
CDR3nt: TGTGCCAGCAGTGAAGGGAGATACGGAAACACTGAAGCTTTCTTT

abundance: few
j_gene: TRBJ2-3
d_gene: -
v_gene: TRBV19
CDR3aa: CASSISQYTDTQYF
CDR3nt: TGTGCCAGTAGTATATCACAGTACACAGATACGCAGTATTTT

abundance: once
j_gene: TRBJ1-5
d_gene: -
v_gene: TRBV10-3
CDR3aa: CAISESTGMGNQPQHF
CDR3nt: TGTGCCATCAGTGAGTCGACGGGTATGGGCAATCAGCCCCAGCATTTT

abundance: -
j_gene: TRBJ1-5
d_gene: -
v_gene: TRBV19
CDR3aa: CASNQGSLLGNQPQHF
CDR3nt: TGTGCCAGTAACCAGGGAAGCCTGTTGGGCAATCAGCCCCAGCATTTT

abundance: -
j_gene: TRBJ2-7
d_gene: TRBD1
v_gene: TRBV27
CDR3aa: CASSSIPTGPLPEQYF
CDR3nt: TGTGCCAGCAGTTCCATCCCGACAGGGCCACTCCCCGAGCAGTACTTC

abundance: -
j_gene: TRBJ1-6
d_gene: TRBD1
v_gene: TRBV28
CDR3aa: CASSLDRANSPLHF
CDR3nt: TGTGCCAGCAGTTTGGACAGGGCCAATTCACCCCTCCACTTT

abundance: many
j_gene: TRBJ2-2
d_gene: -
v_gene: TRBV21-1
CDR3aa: CASSTPRRDRGSGTGELFF
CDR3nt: TGTGCCAGCAGCACACCGAGGCGAGACAGGGGTTCAGGGACCGGGGAGCTGTTTTTT

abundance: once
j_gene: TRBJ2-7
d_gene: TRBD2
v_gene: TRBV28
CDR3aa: CASSSRGLAEYGHEQYF
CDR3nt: TGTGCCAGCAGTTCTAGGGGACTAGCGGAGTACGGCCACGAGCAGTACTTC

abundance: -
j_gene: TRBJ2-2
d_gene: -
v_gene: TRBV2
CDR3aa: CASSERDTGELFF
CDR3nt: TGTGCCAGCAGTGAGAGGGACACCGGGGAGCTGTTTTTT

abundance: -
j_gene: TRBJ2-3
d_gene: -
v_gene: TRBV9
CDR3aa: CASSPWSGGTDTQYF
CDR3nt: TGTGCCAGCAGCCCCTGGAGCGGTGGGACAGATACGCAGTATTTT

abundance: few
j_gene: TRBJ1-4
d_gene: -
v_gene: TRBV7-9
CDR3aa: CASSLTSGRDYEKLFF
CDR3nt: TGTGCCAGCAGCTTAACCTCAGGGCGTGATTACGAAAAACTGTTTTTT

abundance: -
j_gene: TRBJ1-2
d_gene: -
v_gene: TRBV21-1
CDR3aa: CASSTLGLGGYTF
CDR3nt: TGTGCCAGCAGCACACTGGGGCTGGGGGGCTACACCTTC

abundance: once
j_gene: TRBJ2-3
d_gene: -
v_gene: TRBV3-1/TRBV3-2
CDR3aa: CASSQRGSSTDTQYF
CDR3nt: TGTGCCAGCAGCCAACGCGGGTCTAGCACAGATACGCAGTATTTT

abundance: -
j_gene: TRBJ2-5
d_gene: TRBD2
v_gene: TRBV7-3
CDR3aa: CASSLFGGAGETQYF
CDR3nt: TGTGCCAGCAGCTTATTCGGGGGGGCCGGAGAGACCCAGTACTTC

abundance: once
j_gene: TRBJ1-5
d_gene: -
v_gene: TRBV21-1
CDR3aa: CASSLLTGGGQPQHF
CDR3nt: TGTGCCAGCAGCCTATTGACAGGGGGCGGTCAGCCCCAGCATTTT

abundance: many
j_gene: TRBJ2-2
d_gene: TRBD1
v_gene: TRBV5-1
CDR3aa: CASSSLPGQERTGELFF
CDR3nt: TGCGCCAGCAGTTCCCTACCGGGACAGGAAAGGACCGGGGAGCTGTTTTTT